This T cell receptor (beta chain) was recovered during a study of blood T cell repertoires in COVID-19. Study details: The origin of the acute and convalescent COVID-19 samples was the United States, Italy and Spain.

Germline V lookup: CDR1 SGHVS, CDR2 FNYEAQ. The J segment lost 3 bases and the V segment lost 1 base, leaving 5 bases of the junction unmatched. This CDR3 comprises 16 residues. The assay was immunoSEQ multiplex PCR, and TCRdb's table has in-frame clones only and misses some. The sample includes over 250,000 clones, over 75% of them seen just once. The chain uses TRBV7-6 and TRBJ1-1, with 10 bases lining up with TRBD1. The origin of this receptor is a human donor in a cohort sampled during active COVID-19. Sequences were obtained from peripheral blood. The CDR3 region is CASSLGPGTGDTEAFF. In nucleotides, the CDR3 is TGTGCCAGCAGCTTAGGACCCGGGACAGGGGACACTGAAGCTTTCTTT.